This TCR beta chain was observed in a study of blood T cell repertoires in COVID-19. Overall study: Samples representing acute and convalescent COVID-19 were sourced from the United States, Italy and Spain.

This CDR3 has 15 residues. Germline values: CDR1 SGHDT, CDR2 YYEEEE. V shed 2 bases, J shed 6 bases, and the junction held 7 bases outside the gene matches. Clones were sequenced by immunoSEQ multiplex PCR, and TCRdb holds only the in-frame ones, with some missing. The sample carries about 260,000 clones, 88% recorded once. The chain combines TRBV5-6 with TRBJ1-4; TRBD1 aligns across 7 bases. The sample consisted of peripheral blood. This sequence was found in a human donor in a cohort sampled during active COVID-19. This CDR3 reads CASSFQGGADEKLFF. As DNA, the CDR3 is TGTGCCAGCAGCTTTCAGGGGGGCGCGGATGAAAAACTGTTTTTT.